The 10 T cell receptor beta chains below come from one sample, sequenced in a study of control samples from healthy donors and cancer patients. The protocol was immunoSEQ multiplex PCR, while the TCRdb copy is restricted to in-frame clones and leaves out a portion. The repertoire includes under 200,000 clones, around 94% of them detected once, and approximately 15% sits in the top ten. Sequences were obtained from PBMCs. Source of these receptors: a man in his 60s with colorectal cancer.

This clone was detected once. V and J are TRBV5-1 and TRBJ1-2, with D perhaps matching TRBD1 (6 bases). The germline V and J ends were trimmed by 4 bases and 7 bases, with 11 bases remaining between them. Germline-derived CDR1 and CDR2 are SGHRS and YFSETQ. The CDR3 spans 12 residues. CDR3 nucleotides: TGCGCCAGCAGCCAACAGGGTTTTGGCTACACCTTC. This gives the protein CASSQQGFGYTF. The complete variable domain, with remaining parts taken from reference TRBV5-1 and TRBJ1-2, reads KAGVTQTPRYLIKTRGQQVTLSCSPISGHRSVSWYQQTPGQGLQFLFEYFSETQRNKGNFPGRFSGRQFSNSRSEMNVSTLELGDSALYLCASSQQGFGYTFGSGTRLTVV.

This chain connects TRBV19 to TRBJ2-3; D call uncertain. CDR3 length equals 16 residues. Deletions cut 3 bases from V and 4 bases from J, with 17 bases between. In germline, CDR1 is LNHDA, CDR2 SQIVND (reference sequence). The CDR3 nucleotides read TGTGCCAGTAGTATGCGTGGCGAGGATGTCCCAGATACGCAGTATTTT. Encoded protein: CASSMRGEDVPDTQYF.

The chain couples TRBV30 to TRBJ1-3; D remains unclear. CDR1 is GTSNPN and CDR2 is SVGIG in the germline V gene (reference sequence). This CDR3 comprises 15 residues. V gave up 0 bases and J gave up 0 bases, with 9 bases separating them. The CDR3: CAWSVGQSSGNTIYF. In nucleotides, the CDR3 is TGTGCCTGGAGTGTAGGGCAGAGCTCTGGAAACACCATATATTTT.

The chain employs TRBV19 and TRBJ1-3; 8 bases are shared with TRBD1. Germline assignment: CDR1 LNHDA and CDR2 SQIVND (reference sequence). V lost 7 bases and J lost 0; bases outside the gene matches: 5. This CDR3 region has 15 residues. CDR3 loop: CASTLTGGSGNTIYF. In DNA, the CDR3 is TGTGCCAGTACCCTTACAGGGGGCTCTGGAAACACCATATATTTT.

The chain joins TRBV27 to TRBJ2-7; 7 bases agree with TRBD1. The J segment lost 3 bases and the V segment lost 10 bases, leaving 12 bases of the junction unmatched. CDR3 length: 14 residues. Germline CDR1 MNHEY, CDR2 SMNVEV (reference sequence). CDR3 sequence (DNA): TGTGCCACCTCGACCGGGACAGAAGACTACGAGCAGTACTTC. This translates into CATSTGTEDYEQYF.

V gene TRBV6-2 or TRBV6-3 combines with J gene TRBJ1-5; D may be TRBD1 (6 bases). V was shortened by 1 base and J by 6 bases, with 16 bases between the two germline ends. The germline gives CDR1 MNHEY, CDR2 SVGEGT. The CDR3 consists of 16 residues. Here the CDR3 reads CASSYFAPGAPQPQHF. The DNA of the CDR3 is TGTGCCAGCAGTTACTTTGCACCGGGGGCACCTCAGCCCCAGCATTTT.

The chain combines TRBV7-9 with TRBJ1-1, with D perhaps matching TRBD1 (5 bases). CDR1 is SEHNR and CDR2 is FQNEAQ in the germline V gene (reference sequence). The CDR3 contains 17 residues. Trimming pared 2 bases from V and 5 bases from J, leaving 21 bases between. CDR3 in amino acids: CASSLSEGWGDGTEAFF. CDR3 nucleotides: TGTGCCAGCAGCTTATCTGAGGGCTGGGGGGACGGGACTGAAGCTTTCTTT.

The gene calls are TRBV11-2 and TRBJ2-5; D uncertain. The CDR3 extends over 13 amino acids. V was cut by 3 bases and J by 5 bases, with 10 bases left in between. From germline, CDR1 is SGHAT and CDR2 FQNNGV. In nucleotides, the CDR3 is TGTGCCAGCAGCTTCCTGGGCGGTGAGACCCAGTACTTC. Translating gives CASSFLGGETQYF.

The CDR3 nucleotides are TGTGCCAGCAGTAGCTTACAGGGTGGTGAGCAGTTCTTC. Its translation: CASSSLQGGEQFF. This sequence joins TRBV12-3 or TRBV12-4 and TRBJ2-1; D is possibly TRBD1 (6 bases). Trimming left V 5 bases short and J 9 bases short, with 14 bases between. The CDR3 totals 13 residues.

The gene calls are TRBV7-2 and TRBJ2-3; D is possibly TRBD1 (6 bases). The CDR3 loop spans 14 amino acids. The V end was cut by 5 bases, the J end by 2 bases, with 11 bases between. Germline V gene lookup returns CDR1 SGHTA and CDR2 FQGNSA. CDR3 residues: CASSGQYSTDTQYF. CDR3 sequence (DNA): TGTGCCAGCAGCGGACAGTACTCCACAGATACGCAGTATTTT. The full variable domain, in which reference TRBV7-2 and TRBJ2-3 provide the parts outside the CDR3, is GAGVSQSPSNKVTEKGKDVELRCDPISGHTALYWYRQSLGQGLEFLIYFQGNSAPDKSGLPSDRFSAERTGGSVSTLTIQRTQQEDSAVYLCASSGQYSTDTQYFGPGTRLTVL.